What follows are 5 T cell receptor beta chains derived from one specimen sequenced in a study of PD-1 blockade in classical Hodgkin lymphoma. All patients experienced relapse after autologous stem cell transplantation, and brentuximab vedotin exposure was variable. TCRdb keeps only in-frame clones here, not all; method: immunoSEQ multiplex PCR. In the table there are about 23,000 clones, 60% to 85% of which are singletons. The material was peripheral blood mononuclear cells (PBMCs), obtained before the second cycle of nivolumab. These receptors were collected from a human donor with classical Hodgkin lymphoma.

The chain uses TRBV10-3 and TRBJ2-5; 12 nucleotides agree with TRBD2. The germline V gene has CDR1 ENHRY and CDR2 SYGVKD. CDR3 size: 14 residues. With 5 bases clipped from V and 4 bases from J, the junction kept 2 bases outside the gene matches. CDR3 nucleotides: TGTGCCATCAGTCTAGCGGGAGGGGGAGAGACCCAGTACTTC. Protein: CAISLAGGGETQYF.

The gene calls are TRBV6-1 and TRBJ2-1; 9 bases fit TRBD2. CDR1 and CDR2 from the germline V gene are MNHNS and SASEGT. CDR3 size: 15 residues. V trimming: 6 bases; J trimming: 4 bases; junction bases outside the gene matches: 7. This CDR3 reads CASSTTSGKYNEQFF. DNA for the CDR3: TGTGCCAGCAGCACGACTAGCGGCAAATACAATGAGCAGTTCTTC.

This clone came up a few times. This chain uses TRBV27 with TRBJ2-1; 9 bases are a match to TRBD2. V was clipped by 2 bases and J by 4 bases; unmatched bases: 6. This CDR3 has 16 amino acids. Germline CDR1 is MNHEY and CDR2 is SMNVEV (reference sequence). The CDR3 is CASSLRGTSSYNEQFF. Here the CDR3 DNA reads TGTGCCAGCAGTTTAAGAGGGACTAGCAGTTACAATGAGCAGTTCTTC.

This clone was detected a few times. V usage is TRBV27 and J usage is TRBJ2-2; D is unclear. Trimming stripped 6 bases from V and 6 bases from J, with 14 bases between. The germline V gene has CDR1 MNHEY and CDR2 SMNVEV (reference sequence). The CDR3 length is 14 residues. The CDR3 bases are TGTGCCAGCAGACCTCTAAGGGTGGCCGGGGAGCTGTTTTTT. It yields the protein CASRPLRVAGELFF.

The chain joins TRBV18 to TRBJ2-1, with D hard to call. The CDR3 extends over 12 amino acids. Trimming pared 4 bases from V and 5 bases from J, leaving 6 bases between. The germline gives CDR1 KGHSH, CDR2 LQKENI. For the CDR3, the DNA is TGTGCCAGCTCACGATCGAACAATGAGCAGTTCTTC. Translating it yields CASSRSNNEQFF.